This T cell receptor beta chain was recovered during a study of T cells in Graves' hyperthyroidism and ophthalmopathy. Study summary: Blood from the periphery was taken at initial diagnosis, before any treatment. Whole-study findings and limits: Most clonotypes that expanded in the thyroid above 0.001 also showed up in blood.

On this clonotype itself: Its antigen is still unknown.

After removal of 5 bases from V and 5 bases from J, the junction contained 4 bases not matched to a gene. Germline-derived CDR1 and CDR2 are LNHDA and SQIVND (reference sequence). The CDR3 has 15 residues. Amplification yielded TCR beta CDR3 regions, with RNA transcripts as the source. TCR CDR3 regions were first amplified by RT-PCR with HTBI primers. Each CDR3 protein gets one entry after TCRdb re-called the multiplex PCR reads with MiXCR. The table includes some 530,000 distinct CDR3 sequences, about 22% detected once. The chain links TRBV19 to TRBJ2-1; 12 nucleotides align to TRBD2. The clonotype comes from an older woman with Graves' ophthalmopathy. Sequenced sample: blood. The DNA for the CDR3 is TGTGCCAGTAGTGGACTAGCGGGACTCCACAATGAGCAGTTCTTC. Encoded protein: CASSGLAGLHNEQFF.